These 3 T cell receptor beta chains share one sample of origin, sequenced in a study of cytomegalovirus exposure and HLA in healthy donors. The PCR had 60 Vbeta and 13 Jbeta primers. Profiled with immunoSEQ multiplex PCR; TCRdb holds only in-frame clones, not every one. The sample has 200,000 to 300,000 clones, 70% to 90% seen once; the top ten hold around 0.23%. Sequenced sample: PBMCs. All receptors come from a girl aged 2-10 years in good health and CMV-seronegative.

In this sample, this clone turned up a few times. The chain employs TRBV6-1 and TRBJ2-7; the D gene is possibly TRBD1 (5 bases). CDR3 length equals 14 residues. The ends were cut back, 3 bases at V and 4 bases at J, with 13 bases in the middle. CDR1 MNHNS and CDR2 SASEGT come from the germline V gene. This CDR3 is CASSEGPNSYEQYF. The CDR3 nucleotides read TGTGCCAGCAGTGAGGGGCCCAACAGTTACGAGCAGTACTTC.

The chain uses TRBV5-1 and TRBJ1-3; 9 bases agree with TRBD1. There are 16 residues in the CDR3. The junction had 8 bases not matched to a gene; V was cut back by 4 bases and J by 3 bases. CDR1 and CDR2 (germline): SGHRS, YFSETQ. The CDR3 region has the DNA TGCGCCAGCAGCCCGAGAAACAGGGGGCATGGAAACACCATATATTTT. It is translated as CASSPRNRGHGNTIYF.

In nucleotides, the CDR3 is TGTGCTATTAGCGGGAGGGCCGTCTGGGGGGAGCAGTTCTTC. Residues: CAISGRAVWGEQFF. The chain employs TRBV12-5 and TRBJ2-1; 11 bases line up with TRBD2. CDR3 length: 14 amino acids. The ends lost 10 bases at V and 10 bases at J; junction bases unmatched: 12. Germline lookup yields CDR1 LGHNT and CDR2 FRNRAP.